This TCR beta chain was observed in a study of response to subunit inactivated influenza vaccine. TCRdb redid the calling of the RT-PCR reads with MiXCR, one entry per CDR3 protein. There are around 300,000 distinct CDR3 sequences in the sample; roughly 22% occur only once, and approximately 10% lies in the top ten. In its sample, this clonotype was seen a few times. The V gene end was trimmed by 7 bases and the J gene end by 3 bases; junction bases not matched to a gene: 2. The germline V gene has CDR1 SQVTM and CDR2 ANQGSEA. This CDR3 spans 13 amino acids. The receptor was derived from a man aged 50 to 69 who received an inactivated influenza vaccine. The rearrangement links TRBV29-1 to TRBJ2-1; 11 positions match TRBD2. Sequencing was performed on PBMCs from blood, taken approximately 22 months after vaccination. This chain's CDR3 is CSAGTSGYNEQFF. CDR3 coding DNA: TGCAGCGCAGGGACTAGCGGCTACAATGAGCAGTTCTTC.